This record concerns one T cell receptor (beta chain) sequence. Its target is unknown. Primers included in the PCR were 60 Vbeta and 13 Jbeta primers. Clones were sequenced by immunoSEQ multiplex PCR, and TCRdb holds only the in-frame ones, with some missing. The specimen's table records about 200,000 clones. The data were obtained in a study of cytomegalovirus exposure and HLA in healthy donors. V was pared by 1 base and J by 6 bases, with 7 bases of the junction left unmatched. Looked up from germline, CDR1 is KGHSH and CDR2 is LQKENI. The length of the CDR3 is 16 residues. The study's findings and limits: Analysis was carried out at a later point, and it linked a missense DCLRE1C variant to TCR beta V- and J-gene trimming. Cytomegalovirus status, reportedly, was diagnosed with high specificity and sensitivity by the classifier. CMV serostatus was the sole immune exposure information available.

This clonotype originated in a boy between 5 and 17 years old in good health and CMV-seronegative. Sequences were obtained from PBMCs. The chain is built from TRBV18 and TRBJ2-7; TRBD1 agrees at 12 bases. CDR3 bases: TGTGCCAGCTCACCACTAACCGGGACAGGGGGCTTCGAGCAGTACTTC. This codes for CASSPLTGTGGFEQYF.